The rows below give T cell receptor beta chains drawn from one sample of a study of T cells in Graves' hyperthyroidism and ophthalmopathy. TCRdb re-analysed the multiplex PCR reads in MiXCR, keeping a single row per CDR3 protein. The sample shows roughly 350,000 distinct CDR3 sequences, around 15% of them seen only once. The sample taken for sequencing was blood. The receptors here all came from a middle-aged woman with Graves' ophthalmopathy. Both conserved end residues are part of each CDR3. Each record gives: D gene, clone size, J gene, V gene, CDR3 protein, CDR3 DNA. A D gene is named only where the DNA matches it firmly. Only some rows state a clone size, as once, few, many or a class for expanded clones.

>NA|NA|TRBJ2-7|TRBV4-2
CASSQYPKGRTYEQYF
TGTGCCAGCAGCCAATACCCGAAGGGGCGGACATACGAGCAGTACTTC
>NA|many|TRBJ1-6|TRBV28
CASSLGGPPIRPLHF
TGTGCCAGCAGTTTGGGGGGACCCCCAATTCGGCCCCTCCACTTT
>NA|NA|TRBJ1-6|TRBV6-5
CASSYRGVGSYSPLHF
TGTGCCAGCAGTTACAGAGGGGTTGGGAGTTATTCACCCCTCCACTTT
>NA|NA|TRBJ1-6|TRBV7-9
CASSPKGISPLHF
TGTGCCAGCAGCCCAAAAGGGATTTCACCCCTCCACTTT
>TRBD1|NA|TRBJ2-5|TRBV6-6
CASSYWAGGLETQYF
TGTGCCAGCAGTTACTGGGCAGGGGGTCTGGAGACCCAGTACTTC
>NA|many|TRBJ2-7|TRBV10-3
CAIRPDSVPEQYF
TGTGCCATCAGGCCGGACAGTGTCCCCGAGCAGTACTTC
>TRBD2|NA|TRBJ2-7|TRBV18
CASSQREGHEQYF
TGTGCCAGCTCACAGCGGGAGGGCCACGAGCAGTACTTC
>NA|many|TRBJ2-2|TRBV7-9
CASSLARPSNTGELFF
TGTGCCAGCAGCTTAGCGCGACCCTCGAACACCGGGGAGCTGTTTTTT
>TRBD2|NA|TRBJ2-2|TRBV20-1
CSAKVAGGPGELFF
TGCAGTGCTAAAGTGGCGGGGGGGCCCGGGGAGCTGTTTTTT
>NA|many|TRBJ2-7|TRBV28
CASSPQTRNVLLRPYEQYF
TGTGCCAGCAGTCCGCAGACTAGGAATGTGCTCCTTCGTCCCTACGAGCAGTACTTC
>NA|NA|TRBJ1-3|TRBV7-9
CASSIYSGNTIYF
TGTGCCAGCAGTATTTACTCTGGAAACACCATATATTTT
>NA|NA|TRBJ1-2|TRBV29-1
CSVAPQASLGYGYTF
TGCAGCGTTGCCCCGCAGGCTTCTCTGGGTTATGGCTACACCTTC
>TRBD1|few|TRBJ1-6|TRBV20-1
CSAWDPVDRAFSPLHF
TGCAGTGCTTGGGACCCCGTGGACAGGGCATTCTCACCCCTCCACTTT
>NA|many|TRBJ1-4|TRBV2
CASSDMGFNEKLFF
TGTGCCAGCAGTGATATGGGGTTTAATGAAAAACTGTTTTTT
>NA|NA|TRBJ2-3|TRBV12-5
CASGLSQLALYF
TGTGCTAGTGGTTTGTCACAGTTGGCGTTGTATTTT
>NA|many|TRBJ1-3|TRBV6-6
CASSYVAGRGTGNTIYF
TGTGCCAGCAGTTACGTTGCAGGGCGAGGGACTGGAAACACCATATATTTT
>TRBD2|many|TRBJ2-5|TRBV6-1
CASSEYPVYREGLETQYF
TGTGCCAGCAGTGAATATCCTGTTTATCGGGAGGGCCTGGAGACCCAGTACTTC
>NA|many|TRBJ2-1|TRBV27
CASSFWGDEQFF
TGTGCCAGCAGTTTTTGGGGGGATGAGCAGTTCTTC
>TRBD1|many|TRBJ1-4|TRBV2
CASSGLTGAREKLFF
TGTGCCAGCAGTGGCCTGACAGGGGCGAGGGAAAAACTGTTTTTT
>NA|few|TRBJ2-1|TRBV7-9
CASSLVSGWSEQFF
TGTGCCAGCAGCTTAGTGTCAGGGTGGAGTGAGCAGTTCTTC
>TRBD1|few|TRBJ2-6|TRBV20-1
CSAWTGSGANVLTF
TGCAGTGCTTGGACAGGCTCTGGGGCCAACGTCCTGACTTTC
>NA|NA|TRBJ2-7|TRBV10-3
CAISELELYEQYF
TGTGCCATCAGTGAGTTAGAGCTTTACGAGCAGTACTTC
>TRBD2|NA|TRBJ2-2|TRBV19
CASSTSGGSTGELFF
TGTGCCAGTAGCACTAGCGGGGGGAGCACCGGGGAGCTGTTTTTT
>NA|many|TRBJ2-7|TRBV28
CASSPGGASYEQYF
TGTGCCAGCAGCCCGGGCGGGGCTTCCTACGAGCAGTACTTC
>TRBD2|NA|TRBJ2-1|TRBV20-1
CSAQGGPGDNEQFF
TGCAGTGCTCAGGGAGGGCCCGGAGACAATGAGCAGTTCTTC
>TRBD2|many|TRBJ2-7|TRBV20-1
CSARVREGISYEQYF
TGCAGTGCTAGAGTGCGGGAGGGCATCTCCTACGAGCAGTACTTC
>NA|few|TRBJ1-1|TRBV20-1
CSARRVSVNTEAFF
TGCAGTGCTAGACGGGTGTCAGTGAACACTGAAGCTTTCTTT
>NA|many|TRBJ2-1|TRBV28
CASSFTPGTGDMNEQFF
TGTGCCAGCAGTTTCACCCCCGGGACGGGGGACATGAATGAGCAGTTCTTC
>TRBD2|many|TRBJ2-1|TRBV20-1
CSATGLAGRNEQFF
TGCAGTGCTACGGGACTAGCGGGACGCAATGAGCAGTTCTTC
>NA|many|TRBJ1-2|TRBV7-9
CASSPFGAAPSGYTF
TGTGCCAGCAGCCCGTTTGGGGCCGCCCCAAGTGGCTACACCTTC
>NA|few|TRBJ2-1|TRBV18
CASSLGSGYNEQFF
TGTGCCAGCTCACTTGGCTCAGGCTACAATGAGCAGTTCTTC
>NA|NA|TRBJ2-7|TRBV4-1
CASSQAGSAYEQYF
TGCGCCAGCAGCCAAGCCGGGAGTGCCTACGAGCAGTACTTC
>TRBD2|few|TRBJ2-1|TRBV20-1
CSARMLSSGRNEQFF
TGCAGTGCTAGAATGTTAAGTAGCGGGAGAAATGAGCAGTTCTTC
>TRBD1|many|TRBJ1-1|TRBV18
CASSGQVMRNTEAFF
TGTGCCAGCTCGGGACAGGTGATGAGGAACACTGAAGCTTTCTTT
>TRBD2|many|TRBJ2-5|TRBV2
CASRGLGGSQETQYF
TGTGCCAGCAGAGGATTAGGCGGGAGTCAAGAGACCCAGTACTTC
>TRBD1|few|TRBJ1-2|TRBV5-1
CASSLEQGATGYTF
TGCGCCAGCAGCTTGGAGCAGGGGGCTACTGGCTACACCTTC
>TRBD2|NA|TRBJ2-1|TRBV19
CASSKLLAEGNEQFF
TGTGCCAGTAGTAAATTACTAGCGGAAGGCAATGAGCAGTTCTTC
>TRBD2|many|TRBJ2-3|TRBV20-1
CSASSGRASTDTQYF
TGCAGTGCCAGTAGCGGGAGGGCTAGCACAGATACGCAGTATTTT
>TRBD1|few|TRBJ2-7|TRBV29-1
CSAGDRGLYEQYF
TGCAGCGCTGGGGACAGGGGGCTCTACGAGCAGTACTTC
>NA|many|TRBJ2-7|TRBV2
CASSEAILSYEQYF
TGTGCCAGCAGTGAAGCCATCTTATCCTACGAGCAGTACTTC
>NA|many|TRBJ1-4|TRBV7-8
CASTPTATNEKLFF
TGTGCCAGCACCCCCACTGCAACTAATGAAAAACTGTTTTTT
>NA|many|TRBJ2-5|TRBV3-1
CASSHGDVARTQYF
TGTGCCAGCAGCCACGGGGACGTAGCGAGGACCCAGTACTTC
>NA|many|TRBJ1-1|TRBV15
CATSTPGRYTEAFF
TGTGCCACCAGCACACCAGGGAGGTACACTGAAGCTTTCTTT
>NA|many|TRBJ2-1|TRBV29-1
CSAAQLLADEQFF
TGCAGCGCGGCCCAACTCCTGGCCGATGAGCAGTTCTTC
>TRBD1|few|TRBJ2-4|TRBV6-1
CASKLQGARNIQYF
TGTGCCAGCAAACTACAGGGGGCAAGAAACATTCAGTACTTC
>NA|many|TRBJ2-1|TRBV20-1
CSARTFNNEQFF
TGCAGTGCAAGGACCTTCAACAATGAGCAGTTCTTC
>NA|many|TRBJ1-5|TRBV28
CASSSVWGGGNQPQHF
TGTGCCAGCAGTTCTGTCTGGGGGGGCGGAAATCAGCCCCAGCATTTT
>NA|many|TRBJ2-3|TRBV20-1
CSAHLFFAGTDTQYF
TGCAGTGCTCATCTTTTCTTCGCAGGCACAGATACGCAGTATTTT
>NA|many|TRBJ2-1|TRBV7-9
CASSLRGRTLNEQFF
TGTGCCAGCAGCTTGAGGGGAAGAACTCTCAATGAGCAGTTCTTC
>NA|NA|TRBJ1-6|TRBV20-1
CSARDSHISPLHF
TGCAGTGCCCGCGACAGTCACATTTCACCCCTCCACTTT
>NA|many|TRBJ2-1|TRBV7-9
CASSSGGGDEQFF
TGTGCCAGCAGTTCGGGGGGCGGCGATGAGCAGTTCTTC
>NA|many|TRBJ1-2|TRBV6-1
CASRKEARGGYGYTF
TGTGCCAGCAGGAAAGAGGCTCGGGGAGGATATGGCTACACCTTC